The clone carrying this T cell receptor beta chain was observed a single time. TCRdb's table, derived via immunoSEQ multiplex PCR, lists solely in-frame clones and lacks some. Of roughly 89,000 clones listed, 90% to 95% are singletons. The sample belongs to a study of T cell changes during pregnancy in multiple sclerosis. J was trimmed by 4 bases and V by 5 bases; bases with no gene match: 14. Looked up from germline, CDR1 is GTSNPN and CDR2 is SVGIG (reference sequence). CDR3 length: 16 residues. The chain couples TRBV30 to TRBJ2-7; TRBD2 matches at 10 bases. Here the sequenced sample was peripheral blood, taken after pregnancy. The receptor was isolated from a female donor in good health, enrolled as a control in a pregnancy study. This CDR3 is CAWAWVIAGGRYEQYF. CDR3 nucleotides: TGTGCCTGGGCCTGGGTAATAGCGGGAGGAAGGTACGAGCAGTACTTC.